Listed here are 26 T cell receptor beta chains from one sample, sequenced in a study of blood T cell repertoires in COVID-19 (dated by TCRdb to 2020 to 2022). Library method: the immunoSEQ multiplex PCR assay. This immuneACCESS table, as held by TCRdb, lists in-frame sequences with V and J called but not all clones. Of the missing ones, under half trace to an unresolved V gene in checked studies; the others have no known cause. This sample comprises about 170,000 clones, roughly four fifths of them detected only once. The ten largest clones represent roughly 7.5% of the sample. What was sequenced was peripheral blood. Receptors originate from a man aged 35-49 years who had recovered from COVID-19.

J is TRBJ1-6 and V is TRBV11-2; TRBD1 aligns across 10 bases. Germline V gene data show CDR1 as SGHAT and CDR2 as FQNNGV. Trimming took 2 bases from V and 9 from J; bases not matched to a gene: 10. This CDR3 contains 17 residues. The CDR3 reads CASSLQPGQGFGSPLHF. The CDR3 DNA follows: TGTGCCAGCAGCTTACAGCCGGGACAGGGGTTTGGTTCACCCCTCCACTTT.

This chain uses TRBV6-5 with TRBJ2-4; no clear D. The V end lost 0 bases, the J end lost 2 bases, and 11 bases lay between the germline ends. The CDR3 extends over 16 amino acids. Germline-derived CDR1 and CDR2 are MNHEY and SVGAGI. This chain's CDR3 is CASSYSAVSSKNIQYF. The DNA of the CDR3 is TGTGCCAGCAGTTACTCTGCAGTCTCTTCCAAAAACATTCAGTACTTC.

CDR3 residues: CASSLPRVLHDGYTF. The CDR3 DNA reads TGTGCCAGTAGTCTCCCTCGGGTGCTACATGATGGCTACACCTTC. The chain is built from TRBV19 and TRBJ1-2; D uncertain. This CDR3 is 15 amino acids long. CDR1 and CDR2 from the germline V gene are LNHDA and SQIVND (reference sequence). With 5 bases removed from V and 6 bases from J, the gap between germline ends came to 19 bases.

V and J are TRBV7-9 and TRBJ2-3; 7 nucleotides line up with TRBD2. CDR1 SEHNR and CDR2 FQNEAQ come from the germline V gene (reference sequence). V was pared by 8 bases and J by 1 base, with 3 bases of the junction left unmatched. This CDR3 is built from 13 residues. The CDR3, as DNA: TGTGCCAGCGGTGGGGGGGGCACAGATACGCAGTATTTT. Amino acid sequence: CASGGGGTDTQYF.

The chain is built from TRBV7-9 and TRBJ1-2, with TRBD1 identical over 9 bases. The ends lost 5 bases at V and 2 bases at J; junction bases unmatched: 3. The CDR3 contains 14 residues. CDR1 SEHNR and CDR2 FQNEAQ come from the germline V gene (reference sequence). This CDR3 is CASSRGTGNYGYTF. The DNA of the CDR3 is TGTGCCAGCAGCCGAGGGACAGGGAACTATGGCTACACCTTC.

The chain recombines TRBV11-3 with TRBJ1-4, with 7 bases lining up with TRBD1. Unmatched junction bases numbered 2, after V lost 6 bases and J lost 4 bases. Germline CDR1 SGHNT, CDR2 YENEEA. The CDR3 is 13 residues long. DNA of the CDR3: TGTGCCAGCAGGAGGGACAGTAATGAAAAACTGTTTTTT. Its translation is CASRRDSNEKLFF. The full variable domain, with the rest looked up from reference TRBV11-3 and TRBJ1-4, is EAGVVQSPRYKIIEKKQPVAFWCNPISGHNTLYWYLQNLGQGPELLIRYENEEAVDDSQLPKDRFSAERLKGVDSTLKIQPAELGDSAVYLCASRRDSNEKLFFGSGTQLSVL.

V and J are TRBV30 and TRBJ1-3; D remains unclear. Germline assignment: CDR1 GTSNPN and CDR2 SVGIG (reference sequence). V lost 2 bases to trimming and J lost 0 bases, with 14 bases between them. This CDR3 region has 16 residues. The chain's CDR3 is CAWSPGDTISGNTIYF. The CDR3 nucleotides read TGTGCCTGGAGTCCCGGTGACACCATCTCTGGAAACACCATATATTTT.

The chain carries TRBV20-1 and TRBJ1-1; TRBD1 aligns across 8 bases. Germline CDR1 reads DFQATT; CDR2 reads SNEGSKA (reference sequence). The CDR3 is 14 amino acids. Germline trimming cut 3 bases from V and 2 bases from J; bases unmatched to any gene: 5. DNA for the CDR3: TGCAGTGCTAGTCAGGGGGCCACTAACACTGAAGCTTTCTTT. This encodes CSASQGATNTEAFF.

The chain links TRBV7-2 to TRBJ2-7; 7 positions agree with TRBD2. The trim removed 3 bases at V and 5 bases at J, leaving 13 bases unmatched. From germline, CDR1 is SGHTA and CDR2 FQGNSA. CDR3 size: 16 residues. CDR3 protein: CASSLWSGVRRNEQYF. CDR3 bases: TGTGCCAGCAGCTTGTGGAGCGGGGTTCGTAGGAACGAGCAGTACTTC.

The table lists this clone with a count of one. V and J are TRBV10-3 and TRBJ2-2; 7 bases match TRBD1. V was clipped by 3 bases and J by 0 bases; unmatched bases: 7. The CDR3 loop spans 17 amino acids. Germline V gives CDR1 ENHRY, CDR2 SYGVKD. The CDR3 coding sequence is TGTGCCATCAGTGACTCGAGGGGGCAGGCGAACACCGGGGAGCTGTTTTTT. It specifies CAISDSRGQANTGELFF.

The rearrangement joins TRBV19 to TRBJ2-7; TRBD1 agrees at 11 bases. The trim removed 9 bases at V and 2 bases at J, leaving 3 bases unmatched. The CDR3 spans 13 residues. The germline gives CDR1 LNHDA, CDR2 SQIVND (reference sequence). CDR3 in amino acids: CASGGQGAYEQYF. DNA of the CDR3: TGTGCCAGCGGGGGACAGGGGGCCTACGAGCAGTACTTC.

This CDR3 is CASSKDRGLPYEQYF. The CDR3 nucleotides read TGTGCCAGCAGCAAGGACAGGGGGCTACCCTACGAGCAGTACTTC. V and J are TRBV11-1 and TRBJ2-7, with 11 nucleotides matching TRBD1. Germline V CDR1 and CDR2: SGHAT, FQDESV (reference sequence). The CDR3 is 15 amino acids. The V and J ends lost 5 bases and 2 bases, in that order; junction bases with no gene match: 5. The variable domain in full, with the rest retrieved from reference TRBV11-1 and TRBJ2-7, is EAEVAQSPRYKITEKSQAVAFWCDPISGHATLYWYRQILGQGPELLVQFQDESVVDDSQLPKDRFSAERLKGVDSTLKIQPAELGDSAMYLCASSKDRGLPYEQYFGPGTRLTVT.

The chain combines TRBV3-1 (or the pseudogene TRBV3-2) with TRBJ2-2; TRBD2 agrees at 12 bases. The CDR3 is made up of 18 amino acids. Germline trimming cut 3 bases from V and 1 base from J; bases unmatched to any gene: 6. Germline CDR1 and CDR2: LGHDT and YNNKEL (reference sequence). CDR3: CASSQRTSGAMNTGELFF. In nucleotides, the CDR3 is TGTGCCAGCAGCCAGAGGACTAGCGGGGCTATGAACACCGGGGAGCTGTTTTTT.

A single count supports this clone. The rearrangement uses TRBV9 and TRBJ1-1; the D gene is possibly TRBD1 (5 bases). Germline V CDR1 and CDR2: SGDLS, YYNGEE. Trimming took off 0 bases at V and 3 bases at J, with 12 bases between the two ends. CDR3 length: 15 amino acids. As DNA, the CDR3 is TGTGCCAGCAGCGTAGACGTAGGGGAGGACACTGAAGCTTTCTTT. Translation: CASSVDVGEDTEAFF.

This chain joins TRBV5-8 and TRBJ1-1; no clear D. This CDR3 has 14 amino acids. With 2 bases removed from V and 6 bases from J, the gap between germline ends came to 14 bases. Germline CDR1 reads SGHTS; CDR2 reads YDEGEE. The CDR3 sequence is CASSLEGSWPEAFF. In nucleotides, the CDR3 is TGTGCCAGCAGCTTAGAGGGTTCATGGCCTGAAGCTTTCTTT.

V is TRBV18 and J is TRBJ2-7; the D is unclear. The CDR3 is 12 amino acids. Germline V CDR1 and CDR2: KGHSH, LQKENI. V dropped 5 bases and J dropped 3 bases, with 8 bases sitting between them. CDR3 in DNA: TGTGCCAGCTCAGAAGACAACTACGAGCAGTACTTC. Translating gives CASSEDNYEQYF.

V gene TRBV4-3 combines with J gene TRBJ2-7; D not resolved. Trimming left V 0 bases short and J 5 bases short, with 14 bases between. Germline-derived CDR1 and CDR2 are LGHNA and YSLEER. This CDR3 is built from 15 residues. CDR3 DNA sequence: TGCGCCAGCAGCCAAGAGCGTGCAGCGAGCAACGAGCAGTACTTC. Amino acids: CASSQERAASNEQYF.

This clone has only one observation. V is TRBV6-5 and J is TRBJ2-7, with D unresolved. The V end lost 4 bases, the J end lost 6 bases, and 7 bases lay between the germline ends. Germline CDR1 reads MNHEY; CDR2 reads SVGAGI. The CDR3 spans 11 residues. The CDR3 sequence is CASSSLGEQYF. CDR3 sequence (DNA): TGTGCCAGCAGTTCCCTCGGCGAGCAGTACTTC.

The V and J genes are TRBV24-1 and TRBJ2-2, with TRBD2 identical over 8 bases. In germline, CDR1 is KGHDR, CDR2 SFDVKD. The length of the CDR3 is 13 residues. The trim removed 1 base at V and 13 bases at J, leaving 4 bases unmatched. The CDR3 loop is CATSDLSGGGLFF. For the CDR3, the DNA is TGTGCCACCAGTGATTTAAGCGGGGGCGGGCTGTTTTTT.

This chain uses TRBV7-2 with TRBJ2-4, with 8 bases identical to TRBD1. CDR1 is SGHTA, CDR2 FQGNSA, per germline. The CDR3 totals 14 residues. Trimming removed 5 bases from V and 7 bases from J; junction bases left unmatched: 7. CDR3 amino acids: CASSVDRGENIQYF. CDR3 sequence (DNA): TGTGCCAGCAGCGTCGACAGGGGTGAGAACATTCAGTACTTC.

The chain recombines TRBV29-1 with TRBJ2-7; 13 positions agree with TRBD2. With V trimmed by 7 bases and J by 4 bases, 7 bases remained unmatched. CDR3 length: 14 amino acids. CDR1 is SQVTM, CDR2 ANQGSEA, per germline. DNA for the CDR3: TGCAGCGCCCTGGGACTAGCGGGGAGTTACGAGCAGTACTTC. This gives the protein CSALGLAGSYEQYF.

A single count supports this clone. The V and J genes are TRBV27 and TRBJ2-1, with TRBD2 as a possible D gene (5 bases). The V end was cut by 0 bases, the J end by 6 bases, with 12 bases between. CDR1 is MNHEY, CDR2 SMNVEV, per germline (reference sequence). The CDR3 consists of 15 residues. The CDR3 nucleotides are TGTGCCAGCAGTTTATCGCTGGGGAGAACCAATGAGCAGTTCTTC. Encoded protein: CASSLSLGRTNEQFF.

J is TRBJ2-1 and V is TRBV24-1, with 12 positions matching TRBD2. The ends lost 4 bases at V and 8 bases at J; junction bases unmatched: 8. The CDR3 has 16 amino acids. Germline V gene data show CDR1 as KGHDR and CDR2 as SFDVKD. The chain's CDR3 is CATSDSSSGGADEQFF. DNA for the CDR3: TGTGCCACCAGTGACTCCTCTAGCGGGGGGGCGGATGAGCAGTTCTTC.

This clone was seen a single time. This chain uses TRBV10-3 with TRBJ2-3, with 12 bases fitting TRBD2. Germline V lookup: CDR1 ENHRY, CDR2 SYGVKD. V shed 6 bases, J shed 0 bases, and the junction held 7 bases outside the gene matches. This CDR3 is 17 amino acids long. The CDR3 loop is CAISTSGRTKSTDTQYF. CDR3 DNA sequence: TGTGCCATCAGCACTAGCGGGAGGACCAAAAGCACAGATACGCAGTATTTT.

This rearrangement joins TRBV4-1 to TRBJ2-2; TRBD2 matches 13 bases. From germline, CDR1 is MGHRA and CDR2 YSYEKL. Trimming removed 2 bases from V and 1 base from J; junction bases left unmatched: 4. The CDR3 extends over 18 amino acids. This CDR3 is CASSQPGLAGKNTGELFF. In DNA form, the CDR3 reads TGCGCCAGCAGCCAACCGGGACTAGCGGGGAAGAACACCGGGGAGCTGTTTTTT.

This chain connects TRBV5-4 to TRBJ2-5; perhaps TRBD1 as D (5 bases). Germline assignment: CDR1 SGHNT and CDR2 YYREEE (reference sequence). Trimming shortened V by 0 bases and J by 0 bases, and 18 bases separated the two germline ends. The CDR3 has 18 amino acids. The DNA for the CDR3 is TGTGCCAGCAGCTTGGATGGGGCGGTAAGGGTCAACCAAGAGACCCAGTACTTC. Protein: CASSLDGAVRVNQETQYF. Combining the CDR3 with reference TRBV5-4 and TRBJ2-5 gives the whole variable domain ETGVTQSPTHLIKTRGQQVTLRCSSQSGHNTVSWYQQALGQGPQFIFQYYREEENGRGNFPPRFSGLQFPNYSSELNVNALELDDSALYLCASSLDGAVRVNQETQYFGPGTRLLVL.